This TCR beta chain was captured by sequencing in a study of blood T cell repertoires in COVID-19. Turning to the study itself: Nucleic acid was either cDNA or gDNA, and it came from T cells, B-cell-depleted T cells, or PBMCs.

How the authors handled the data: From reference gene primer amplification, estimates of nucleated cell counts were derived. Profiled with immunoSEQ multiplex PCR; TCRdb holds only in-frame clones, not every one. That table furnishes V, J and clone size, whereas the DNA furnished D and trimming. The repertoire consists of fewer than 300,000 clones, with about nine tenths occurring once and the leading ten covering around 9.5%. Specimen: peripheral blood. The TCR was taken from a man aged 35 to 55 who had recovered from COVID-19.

CDR3 nucleotide sequence: TGTGCCAGCAGTGCGACAGGGGTTTATAGCAATCAGCCCCAGCATTTT. Translating gives CASSATGVYSNQPQHF. The chain couples TRBV6-1 to TRBJ1-5; TRBD1 aligns across 8 bases. Germline CDR1 MNHNS, CDR2 SASEGT. J lost 0 bases, V lost 4 bases, and 5 bases had no gene match. The CDR3 loop spans 16 amino acids.